This T cell receptor beta chain was sequenced during a study of OX40 agonist ivuxolimab in advanced cancers. Study overall: Earlier treatment with anti-PD-1, anti-PD-L1 or anti-CTLA-4 was permitted, and roughly 40% had received some.

This clone appeared a single time. Germline lookup yields CDR1 SQVTM and CDR2 ANQGSEA. Trimming took off 4 bases at V and 1 base at J, with 13 bases between the two ends. There are 14 residues in the CDR3. Some clones are missing from TCRdb's copy, which holds only in-frame ones; the method was immunoSEQ multiplex PCR. The data contain more than 50,000 clones, about 85% of them singletons. V gene TRBV29-1 combines with J gene TRBJ1-1; tentative D call: TRBD1 (6 bases). This material consisted of CD4+ or CD8+ T cells sorted from blood, taken in a trial of the OX40 agonist ivuxolimab. The sequence derives from an adult with an advanced solid tumor such as melanoma, head and neck, liver or kidney cancer. The CDR3 loop is CSVVPGTTNTEAFF. The CDR3, as DNA: TGCAGCGTTGTTCCCGGGACAACGAACACTGAAGCTTTCTTT.